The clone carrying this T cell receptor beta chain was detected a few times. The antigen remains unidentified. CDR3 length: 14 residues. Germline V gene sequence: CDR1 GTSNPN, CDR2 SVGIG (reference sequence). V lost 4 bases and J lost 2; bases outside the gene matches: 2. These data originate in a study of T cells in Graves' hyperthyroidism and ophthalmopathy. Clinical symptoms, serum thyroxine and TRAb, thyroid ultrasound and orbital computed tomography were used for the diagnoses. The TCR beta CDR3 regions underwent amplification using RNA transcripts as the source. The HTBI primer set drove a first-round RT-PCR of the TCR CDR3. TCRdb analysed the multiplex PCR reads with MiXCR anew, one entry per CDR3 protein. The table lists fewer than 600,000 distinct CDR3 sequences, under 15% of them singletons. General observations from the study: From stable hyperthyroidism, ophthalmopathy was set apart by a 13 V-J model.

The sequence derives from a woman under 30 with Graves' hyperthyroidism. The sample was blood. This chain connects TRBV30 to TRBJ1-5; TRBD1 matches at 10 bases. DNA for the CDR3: TGTGCCTGGACCGGGACAGGGGGCAATCAGCCCCAGCATTTT. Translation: CAWTGTGGNQPQHF.